This TCR beta chain was captured in a study of shared clonotypes between healthy human individuals. About the research overall: A couple of women and a few men aged 18 to 49 made up the donors.

V shed 7 bases, J shed 5 bases, and the junction held 9 bases outside the gene matches. The germline gives CDR1 MDHEN, CDR2 SYDVKM. The CDR3 spans 14 residues. Study conclusions and caveats: Sampling covered nothing but blood. Tissue TCR repertoires likely differ from those found in blood.

Note on this clone: Its antigen is not identified.

Splitting of each subset's genomic DNA was done evenly across several immunoSEQ plates. The method was immunoSEQ multiplex PCR; TCRdb's version includes in-frame clones alone and lacks a portion of them. The sample lists 450,000 or so clones; 75% to 80% were seen once. The TCR was taken from a middle-aged woman in good health. Some clones in this sample may be carry-over from other donors' samples. This sequence joins TRBV28 and TRBJ2-7, with TRBD1 identical over 9 bases. The sequencing sample was made of PBMCs. The CDR3 DNA sequence: TGTGCCAGCAAAAGGACAGGGGTTCTTCACGAGCAGTACTTC. Protein: CASKRTGVLHEQYF. The full variable domain, in which reference TRBV28 and TRBJ2-7 provide the parts outside the CDR3, is DVKVTQSSRYLVKRTGEKVFLECVQDMDHENMFWYRQDPGLGLRLIYFSYDVKMKEKGDIPEGYSVSREKKERFSLILESASTNQTSMYLCASKRTGVLHEQYFGPGTRLTVT.